Listed below are T cell receptor beta chains from one sample, sequenced in a study of cytomegalovirus exposure and HLA in healthy donors. TCRdb's copy holds only in-frame clones and misses some; the assay was immunoSEQ multiplex PCR. The profile covers about 130,000 clones, with 60% to 75% appearing a single time and 4% to 5% taken by the ten largest. Sample: PBMCs. All receptors come from a woman between 45 and 65 years old in good health and CMV-seropositive. CDR3s leave out the opening cysteine and the closing phenylalanine or tryptophan. Fields, in order: J gene, V gene, CDR3 protein.

J gene: TRBJ1-3
V gene: TRBV7-2
CDR3 protein: ASSPQGASGNTIY

J gene: TRBJ1-5
V gene: TRBV18
CDR3 protein: ASSRTDSNQPQH

J gene: TRBJ2-5
V gene: TRBV13
CDR3 protein: ASSPGRAYQETQY

J gene: TRBJ1-4
V gene: TRBV7-9
CDR3 protein: AISDREFEKLF

J gene: TRBJ2-7
V gene: TRBV28
CDR3 protein: ASSLSAGYHEQY

J gene: TRBJ1-5
V gene: TRBV19
CDR3 protein: ASRARGSDQPQH

J gene: TRBJ1-2
V gene: TRBV7-9
CDR3 protein: ASSPRTALNYGYT

J gene: TRBJ1-5
V gene: TRBV5-1
CDR3 protein: ASSVGTRDQPQH

J gene: TRBJ2-3
V gene: TRBV5-6
CDR3 protein: ASSLFRDRVTDTQY

J gene: TRBJ2-1
V gene: TRBV18
CDR3 protein: ASSPPTGGNNEQF

J gene: TRBJ2-5
V gene: TRBV2
CDR3 protein: ASSEAETQY

J gene: TRBJ1-3
V gene: TRBV30
CDR3 protein: AAEYRAYSGNTIY

J gene: TRBJ2-5
V gene: TRBV10-3
CDR3 protein: AISGGATSGRETQY

J gene: TRBJ2-1
V gene: TRBV5-5
CDR3 protein: ASSFGGNSYNEQF

J gene: TRBJ2-7
V gene: TRBV27
CDR3 protein: ASRGGSGAFYEQY

J gene: TRBJ1-2
V gene: TRBV14
CDR3 protein: ASSQAGGGGYT

J gene: TRBJ1-4
V gene: TRBV5-4
CDR3 protein: ASRTGLDEKLF

J gene: TRBJ2-5
V gene: TRBV6-6
CDR3 protein: ASSPIQQETQY

J gene: TRBJ2-7
V gene: TRBV5-8
CDR3 protein: ASSLVTGGTYEQY

J gene: TRBJ2-3
V gene: TRBV7-9
CDR3 protein: SSSLGRTGHTDTQY

J gene: TRBJ1-5
V gene: TRBV30
CDR3 protein: AWKVGGSSNQPQH

J gene: TRBJ2-2
V gene: TRBV5-1
CDR3 protein: ASSLKLAGGSNTGELF

J gene: TRBJ1-2
V gene: TRBV10-3
CDR3 protein: AISESQGRYGYT

J gene: TRBJ1-5
V gene: TRBV19
CDR3 protein: ASSKNGQYNQPQH

J gene: TRBJ2-7
V gene: TRBV5-5
CDR3 protein: ASSSTVGYEQY

J gene: TRBJ1-3
V gene: TRBV10-3
CDR3 protein: AISESDSDTIY

J gene: TRBJ2-5
V gene: TRBV30
CDR3 protein: AWSPKTSGGAETQY

J gene: TRBJ2-7
V gene: TRBV4-3
CDR3 protein: ASSHGRLAGGLSSYEQY

J gene: TRBJ1-1
V gene: TRBV7-8
CDR3 protein: ASSDQTGREAF

J gene: TRBJ1-2
V gene: TRBV28
CDR3 protein: ASITGDYGYT

J gene: TRBJ2-3
V gene: TRBV11-2
CDR3 protein: ASLGGYTDTQY

J gene: TRBJ2-1
V gene: TRBV7-8
CDR3 protein: ASSSQRGGMNEQF

J gene: TRBJ2-5
V gene: TRBV7-9
CDR3 protein: ASRSSGGETQY

J gene: TRBJ2-3
V gene: TRBV7-8
CDR3 protein: ASRETSGGSDTQY

J gene: TRBJ2-7
V gene: TRBV29-1
CDR3 protein: SVTPGTGYEQY

J gene: TRBJ2-5
V gene: TRBV4-1
CDR3 protein: ASSQEPLAGGLRETQY

J gene: TRBJ2-2
V gene: TRBV2
CDR3 protein: ASSADRMAGELF

J gene: TRBJ2-2
V gene: TRBV7-2
CDR3 protein: TSSPGTGVTGELF

J gene: TRBJ1-6
V gene: TRBV27
CDR3 protein: ACGGSPLH

J gene: TRBJ1-2
V gene: TRBV18
CDR3 protein: ASSPIGEGYGYT

J gene: TRBJ1-3
V gene: TRBV11-2
CDR3 protein: ASSLNRVTGNTIY

J gene: TRBJ1-6
V gene: TRBV5-5
CDR3 protein: ASSFRDGWSPLH

J gene: TRBJ2-7
V gene: TRBV4-1
CDR3 protein: ASSQEGRGANEQY

J gene: TRBJ1-5
V gene: TRBV6-1
CDR3 protein: ASSVSLGGNQPQH